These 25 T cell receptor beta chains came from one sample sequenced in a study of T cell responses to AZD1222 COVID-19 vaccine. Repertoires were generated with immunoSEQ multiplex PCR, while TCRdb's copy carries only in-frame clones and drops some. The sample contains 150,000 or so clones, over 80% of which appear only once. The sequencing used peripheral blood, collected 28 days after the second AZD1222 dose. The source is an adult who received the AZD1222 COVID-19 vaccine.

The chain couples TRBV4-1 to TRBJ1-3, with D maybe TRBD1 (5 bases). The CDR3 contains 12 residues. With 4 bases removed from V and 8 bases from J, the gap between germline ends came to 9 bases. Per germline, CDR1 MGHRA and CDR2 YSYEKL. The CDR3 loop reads CASSPWGDTIYF. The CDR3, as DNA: TGCGCCAGCAGCCCTTGGGGGGACACCATATATTTT.

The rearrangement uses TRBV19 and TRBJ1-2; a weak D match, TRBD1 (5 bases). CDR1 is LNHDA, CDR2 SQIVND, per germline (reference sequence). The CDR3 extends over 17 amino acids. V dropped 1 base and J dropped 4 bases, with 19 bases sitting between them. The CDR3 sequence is CASSIGGSGGKSYGYTF. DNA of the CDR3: TGTGCCAGTAGTATAGGGGGCTCCGGGGGAAAGAGCTATGGCTACACCTTC.

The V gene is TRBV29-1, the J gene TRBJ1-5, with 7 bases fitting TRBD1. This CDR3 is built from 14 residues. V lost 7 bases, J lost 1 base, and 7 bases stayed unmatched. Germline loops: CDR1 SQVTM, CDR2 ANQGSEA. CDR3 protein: CSGTGEVSNQPQHF. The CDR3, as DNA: TGCAGCGGAACAGGGGAGGTAAGCAATCAGCCCCAGCATTTT.

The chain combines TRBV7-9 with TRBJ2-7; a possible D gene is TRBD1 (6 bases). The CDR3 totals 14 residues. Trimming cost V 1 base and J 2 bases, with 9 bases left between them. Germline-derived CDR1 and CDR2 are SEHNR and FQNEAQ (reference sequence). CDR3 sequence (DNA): TGTGCCAGCAGCTTAGTACAGGGACCCTACGAGCAGTACTTC. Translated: CASSLVQGPYEQYF. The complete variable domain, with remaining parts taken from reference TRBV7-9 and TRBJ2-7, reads DTGVSQNPRHKITKRGQNVTFRCDPISEHNRLYWYRQTLGQGPEFLTYFQNEAQLEKSRLLSDRFSAERPKGSFSTLEIQRTEQGDSAMYLCASSLVQGPYEQYFGPGTRLTVT.

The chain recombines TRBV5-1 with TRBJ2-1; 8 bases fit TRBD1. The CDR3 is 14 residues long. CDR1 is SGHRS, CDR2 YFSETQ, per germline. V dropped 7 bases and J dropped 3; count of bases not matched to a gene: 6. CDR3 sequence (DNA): TGCGCCAGCTTTACAGGGGGGAGCTACAATGAGCAGTTCTTC. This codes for CASFTGGSYNEQFF.

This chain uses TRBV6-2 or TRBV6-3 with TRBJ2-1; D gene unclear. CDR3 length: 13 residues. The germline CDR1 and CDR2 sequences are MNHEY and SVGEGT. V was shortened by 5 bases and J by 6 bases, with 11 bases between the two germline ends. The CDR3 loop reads CASSMEWGNEQFF. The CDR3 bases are TGTGCCAGCAGTATGGAGTGGGGCAATGAGCAGTTCTTC.

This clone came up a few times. The CDR3 DNA sequence: TGCAGCGTTCCCGGGACCATAAACACCTACGAGCAGTACTTC. It encodes CSVPGTINTYEQYF. The chain recombines TRBV29-1 with TRBJ2-7; D could derive from TRBD1 or TRBD2 (5 bases each). CDR1 and CDR2 (germline): SQVTM, ANQGSEA. Trimming cost V 5 bases and J 2 bases, with 16 bases left between them. The CDR3 spans 14 residues.

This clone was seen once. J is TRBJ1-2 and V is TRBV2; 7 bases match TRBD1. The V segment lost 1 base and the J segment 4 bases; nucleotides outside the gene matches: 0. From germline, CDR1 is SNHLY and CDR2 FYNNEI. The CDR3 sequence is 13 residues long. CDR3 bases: TGTGCCAGCAGTGAAGAGGGGGCCTATGGCTACACCTTC. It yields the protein CASSEEGAYGYTF.

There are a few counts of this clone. CDR3 coding DNA: TGTGCCAGCTCCGGACGGGGGGCCTACGAGCAGTACTTC. Residues: CASSGRGAYEQYF. V usage is TRBV18 and J usage is TRBJ2-7, with 7 nucleotides matching TRBD2. After removal of 6 bases from V and 2 bases from J, the junction contained 4 bases not matched to a gene. The CDR3 is 13 residues long. CDR1 and CDR2 from the germline V gene are KGHSH and LQKENI.

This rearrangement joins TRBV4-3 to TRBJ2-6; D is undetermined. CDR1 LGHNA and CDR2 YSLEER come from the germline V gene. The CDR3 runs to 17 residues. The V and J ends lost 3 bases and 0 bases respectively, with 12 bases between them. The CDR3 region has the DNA TGCGCCAGCAGCCAGGGCGATAGCAGCTCTGGGGCCAACGTCCTGACTTTC. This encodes CASSQGDSSSGANVLTF.

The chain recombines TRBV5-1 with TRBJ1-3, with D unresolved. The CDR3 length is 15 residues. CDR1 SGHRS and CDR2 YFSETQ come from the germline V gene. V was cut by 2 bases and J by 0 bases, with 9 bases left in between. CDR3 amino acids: CASSLGDISGNTIYF. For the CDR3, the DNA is TGCGCCAGCAGCTTAGGTGATATCTCTGGAAACACCATATATTTT. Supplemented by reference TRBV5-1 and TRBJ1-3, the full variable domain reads KAGVTQTPRYLIKTRGQQVTLSCSPISGHRSVSWYQQTPGQGLQFLFEYFSETQRNKGNFPGRFSGRQFSNSRSEMNVSTLELGDSALYLCASSLGDISGNTIYFGEGSWLTVV.

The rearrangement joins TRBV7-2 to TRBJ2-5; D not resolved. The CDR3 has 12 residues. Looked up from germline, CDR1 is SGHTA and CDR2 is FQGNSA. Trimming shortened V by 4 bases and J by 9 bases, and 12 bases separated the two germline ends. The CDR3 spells CASSSRMDAQYF. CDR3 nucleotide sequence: TGTGCCAGCAGCTCCCGGATGGACGCCCAGTACTTC.

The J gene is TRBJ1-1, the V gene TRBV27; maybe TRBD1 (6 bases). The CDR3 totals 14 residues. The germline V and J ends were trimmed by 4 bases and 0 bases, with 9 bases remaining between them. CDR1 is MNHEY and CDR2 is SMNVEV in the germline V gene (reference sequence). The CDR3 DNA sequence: TGTGCCAGCAGTTACAGGGCCCTGAACACTGAAGCTTTCTTT. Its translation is CASSYRALNTEAFF.

CDR3 nucleotides: TGTGCCAGCAGTGCCGGGACTAGCGGATACAATGAGCAGTTCTTC. Protein: CASSAGTSGYNEQFF. V gene TRBV2 combines with J gene TRBJ2-1; 11 bases match TRBD2. V dropped 4 bases and J dropped 4; count of bases not matched to a gene: 3. This CDR3 spans 15 amino acids. Germline V CDR1 and CDR2: SNHLY, FYNNEI.

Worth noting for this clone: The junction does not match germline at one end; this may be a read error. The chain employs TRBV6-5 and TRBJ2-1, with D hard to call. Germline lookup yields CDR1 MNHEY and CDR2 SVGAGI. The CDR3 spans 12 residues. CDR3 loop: CASGYWSNEQFF. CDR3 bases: TGTGCCAGCGGTTACTGGAGCAATGAGCAGTTCTTC.

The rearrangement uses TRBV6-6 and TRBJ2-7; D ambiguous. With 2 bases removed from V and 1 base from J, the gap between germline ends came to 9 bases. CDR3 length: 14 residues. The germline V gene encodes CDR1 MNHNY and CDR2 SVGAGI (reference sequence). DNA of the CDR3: TGTGCCAGCAGTTACAGGGCTGGGTCCTACGAGCAGTACTTC. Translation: CASSYRAGSYEQYF.

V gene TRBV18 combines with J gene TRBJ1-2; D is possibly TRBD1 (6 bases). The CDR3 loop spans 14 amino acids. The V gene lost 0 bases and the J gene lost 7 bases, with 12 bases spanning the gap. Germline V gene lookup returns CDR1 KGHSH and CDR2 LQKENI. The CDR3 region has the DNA TGTGCCAGCTCACCACCAGGGGGGTATTCTGGCTACACCTTC. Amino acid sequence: CASSPPGGYSGYTF.

CDR3 nucleotide sequence: TGTGCCAGCAGCTCACAGGGGGAGACCCAGTACTTC. Protein product: CASSSQGETQYF. V is TRBV7-2 and J is TRBJ2-5; TRBD1 aligns across 7 bases. The germline V gene has CDR1 SGHTA and CDR2 FQGNSA. The CDR3 consists of 12 residues. The ends lost 4 bases at V and 5 bases at J; junction bases unmatched: 1.

CDR3 protein: CASSRAPPYEQYF. The CDR3 DNA follows: TGTGCCAGCAGCCGAGCTCCCCCCTACGAGCAGTACTTC. This rearrangement joins TRBV5-8 to TRBJ2-7; no clear D gene. The CDR3 is 13 residues long. The V gene's germline CDR1 is SGHTS and CDR2 YDEGEE. V dropped 4 bases and J dropped 2 bases, with 10 bases sitting between them.

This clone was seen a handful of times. CDR3 region: CASSLGGQIYEQYF. CDR3 coding DNA: TGCGCCAGCAGCTTGGGGGGACAGATCTACGAGCAGTACTTC. The chain has TRBV5-1 and TRBJ2-7; TRBD1 agrees at 7 bases. The CDR3 sequence is 14 residues long. From germline, CDR1 is SGHRS and CDR2 YFSETQ. Trimming at V came to 0 bases and at J to 3 bases, leaving 3 bases not matched to a gene.

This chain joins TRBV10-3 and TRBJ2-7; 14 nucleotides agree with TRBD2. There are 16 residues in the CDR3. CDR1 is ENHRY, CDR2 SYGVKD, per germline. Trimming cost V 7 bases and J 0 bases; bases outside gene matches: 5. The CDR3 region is CAINAGTSGSSYEQYF. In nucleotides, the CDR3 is TGTGCCATCAACGCCGGGACTAGCGGGAGCTCCTACGAGCAGTACTTC.

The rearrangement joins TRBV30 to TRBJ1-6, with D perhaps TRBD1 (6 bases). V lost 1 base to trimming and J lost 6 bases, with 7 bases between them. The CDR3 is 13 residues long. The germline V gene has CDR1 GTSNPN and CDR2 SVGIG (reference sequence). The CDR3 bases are TGTGCCTGGAGTGAGGGGGGTAATTCACCCCTCCACTTT. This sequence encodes CAWSEGGNSPLHF. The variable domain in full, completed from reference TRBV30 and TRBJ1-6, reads SQTIHQWPATLVQPVGSPLSLECTVEGTSNPNLYWYRQAAGRGLQLLFYSVGIGQISSEVPQNLSASRPQDRQFILSSKKLLLSDSGFYLCAWSEGGNSPLHFGNGTRLTVT.

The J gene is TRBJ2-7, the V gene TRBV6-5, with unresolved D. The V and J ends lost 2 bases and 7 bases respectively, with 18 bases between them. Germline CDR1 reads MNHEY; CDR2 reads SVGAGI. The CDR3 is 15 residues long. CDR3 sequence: CASSYIPGLSLEQYF. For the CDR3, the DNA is TGTGCCAGCAGTTACATTCCCGGGCTCTCCCTGGAGCAGTACTTC.

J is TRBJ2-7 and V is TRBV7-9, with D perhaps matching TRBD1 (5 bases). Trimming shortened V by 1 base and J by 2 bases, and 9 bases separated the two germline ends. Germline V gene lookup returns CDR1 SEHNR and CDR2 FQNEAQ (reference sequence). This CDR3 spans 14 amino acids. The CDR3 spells CASSLGSRAYEQYF. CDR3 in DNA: TGTGCCAGCAGCTTAGGGTCCAGGGCCTACGAGCAGTACTTC.

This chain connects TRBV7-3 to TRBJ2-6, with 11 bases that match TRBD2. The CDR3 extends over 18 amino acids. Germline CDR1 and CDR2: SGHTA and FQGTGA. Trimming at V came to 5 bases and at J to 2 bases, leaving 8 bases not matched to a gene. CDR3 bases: TGTGCCAGCAGCCCCGGGACTAGCGGAGTAGCTGGGGCCAACGTCCTGACTTTC. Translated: CASSPGTSGVAGANVLTF.